The rows below give T cell receptor beta chains drawn from one sample of a study of metastatic and nonmetastatic thyroid tumors. From the PCR reads, TCRdb re-called clones with MiXCR. The sample contains about 20,000 clones, 24% of which appear only once. Material: tumor tissue. The origin of the receptors is a female donor with papillary thyroid cancer or a benign thyroid nodule (not recorded which). Some clones in this sample may be carry-over from other donors' samples. CDR3s include the opening cysteine and the closing phenylalanine or tryptophan. D genes are given only for firm matches. Expanded clones get a size class; other rows say once, few or many, or leave the size out.

J: TRBJ2-7
length: 14
size: few
V: TRBV27
D: TRBD1
CDR3: CSSSSGTGCYEQYF
DNA: TGTTCCAGCAGTTCCGGGACAGGGTGCTACGAGCAGTACTTC

J: TRBJ2-1
length: 15
size: .
V: TRBV7-2
D: .
CDR3: CASSLESGSYNEQFF
DNA: TGTGCCAGCAGCTTAGAGAGCGGGTCCTACAATGAGCAGTTCTTC

J: TRBJ2-1
length: 13
size: .
V: TRBV19
D: .
CDR3: CASSMEQLDEQFF
DNA: TGTGCCAGTAGTATGGAACAACTGGATGAGCAGTTCTTC

J: TRBJ2-3
length: 18
size: .
V: TRBV6-1
D: TRBD1
CDR3: CASSLLWFQGAMGDTQYF
DNA: TGTGCCAGCAGCCTACTATGGTTCCAGGGGGCAATGGGCGATACGCAGTATTTT

J: TRBJ2-1
length: 14
size: medium-sized
V: TRBV20-1
D: TRBD2
CDR3: CSAPRSGSYNEQFF
DNA: TGCAGTGCCCCCAGGAGCGGGAGCTACAATGAGCAGTTCTTC

J: TRBJ1-1
length: 17
size: .
V: TRBV5-1
D: TRBD1
CDR3: CASSLGGVGQGDTEAFF
DNA: TGCGCCAGCAGCTTGGGAGGTGTAGGACAGGGGGACACTGAAGCTTTCTTT

J: TRBJ2-6
length: 18
size: few
V: TRBV6-6
D: TRBD1
CDR3: CASIRDRGSLSGASVLTF
DNA: TGTGCCAGCATCCGGGACAGGGGGAGCCTCTCTGGGGCCAGCGTCCTGACTTTC

J: TRBJ1-2
length: 17
size: .
V: TRBV20-1
D: .
CDR3: CSAEVGGGGRGLYGYTF
DNA: TGCAGTGCCGAAGTGGGAGGCGGGGGAAGGGGTCTGTATGGCTACACCTTC

J: TRBJ2-7
length: 13
size: few
V: TRBV10-2
D: .
CDR3: CASSDFAKGEQYF
DNA: TGCGCCAGCAGTGATTTTGCCAAAGGGGAGCAGTACTTC

J: TRBJ1-1
length: 12
size: .
V: TRBV12-5
D: .
CDR3: CASGFGGSEAFF
DNA: TGTGCTAGTGGGTTTGGGGGGTCAGAAGCTTTCTTT

J: TRBJ1-1
length: 14
size: medium-sized
V: TRBV29-1
D: TRBD1
CDR3: CSVRRQGADTEAFF
DNA: TGCAGCGTCCGAAGACAGGGGGCGGACACTGAAGCTTTCTTT

J: TRBJ2-1
length: 11
size: many
V: TRBV20-1
D: .
CDR3: CSARAINEQFF
DNA: TGCAGTGCTAGAGCCATCAATGAGCAGTTCTTC

J: TRBJ2-1
length: 15
size: many
V: TRBV27
D: TRBD2
CDR3: CASSRGTSGLNEQFF
DNA: TGTGCCAGCAGCCGCGGGACTAGCGGGTTAAATGAGCAGTTCTTC

J: TRBJ2-3
length: 19
size: few
V: TRBV28
D: .
CDR3: CASSLSALSEDTITDTQYF
DNA: TGTGCCAGCAGTTTATCGGCCTTATCGGAAGATACTATCACAGATACGCAGTATTTT

J: TRBJ2-1
length: 14
size: once
V: TRBV20-1
D: TRBD2
CDR3: CSASVSGRVNEQFF
DNA: TGCAGTGCTAGTGTTAGCGGGAGGGTCAATGAGCAGTTCTTC

J: TRBJ2-1
length: 13
size: .
V: TRBV24-1
D: .
CDR3: CATQDWVDNEQFF
DNA: TGTGCCACCCAGGATTGGGTAGACAATGAGCAGTTCTTC

J: TRBJ2-2
length: 17
size: .
V: TRBV18
D: TRBD2
CDR3: CASSPRLAGKEAGELFF
DNA: TGTGCCAGCTCACCAAGACTAGCGGGAAAGGAGGCCGGGGAGCTGTTTTTT

J: TRBJ2-1
length: 13
size: many
V: TRBV6-1
D: TRBD1
CDR3: CASKRTGYNEQFF
DNA: TGTGCCAGCAAGAGGACAGGGTACAATGAGCAGTTCTTC

J: TRBJ2-7
length: 16
size: few
V: TRBV25-1
D: TRBD2
CDR3: CASGLATSGLKVEQYF
DNA: TGTGCCAGCGGATTAGCTACTAGCGGGCTAAAGGTCGAGCAGTACTTC

J: TRBJ2-2
length: 16
size: many
V: TRBV6-2/TRBV6-3
D: TRBD2
CDR3: CASRTSGRARTGELFF
DNA: TGTGCCAGCAGGACTAGCGGGAGGGCCCGCACCGGGGAGCTGTTTTTT

J: TRBJ1-5
length: 16
size: medium-sized
V: TRBV6-1
D: TRBD1
CDR3: CASRSTGTGAIQPQHF
DNA: TGTGCCAGCAGATCGACCGGGACAGGGGCGATTCAGCCCCAGCATTTT

J: TRBJ2-7
length: 15
size: .
V: TRBV20-1
D: .
CDR3: CSASSEGLPTYEQYF
DNA: TGCAGTGCTTCCTCAGAGGGGTTGCCTACCTACGAGCAGTACTTC

J: TRBJ2-1
length: 16
size: .
V: TRBV12-5
D: .
CDR3: CASGLSTTLLYNEQFF
DNA: TGTGCTAGTGGTTTGTCCACTACCCTACTCTACAATGAGCAGTTCTTC

J: TRBJ2-5
length: 14
size: .
V: TRBV4-3
D: .
CDR3: CASSFRQVGETQYF
DNA: TGCGCCAGCAGCTTCCGACAGGTTGGGGAGACCCAGTACTTC

J: TRBJ2-7
length: 14
size: few
V: TRBV19
D: .
CDR3: CASSEKSISYEQYF
DNA: TGTGCCAGTAGTGAAAAGTCCATCTCCTACGAGCAGTACTTC

J: TRBJ2-3
length: 14
size: many
V: TRBV6-4
D: .
CDR3: CASSLNGGTDTQYF
DNA: TGTGCCAGCAGCCTCAATGGGGGCACAGATACGCAGTATTTT

J: TRBJ2-3
length: 14
size: medium-sized
V: TRBV12-3/TRBV12-4
D: TRBD1
CDR3: CASSFDRGRDTQYF
DNA: TGTGCCAGCAGTTTCGACAGGGGTCGTGATACGCAGTATTTT

J: TRBJ1-1
length: 14
size: few
V: TRBV28
D: TRBD1
CDR3: CASRTGGIDTGAFF
DNA: TGTGCCAGCAGAACAGGGGGCATTGACACTGGAGCTTTCTTT

J: TRBJ1-5
length: 18
size: medium-sized
V: TRBV28
D: .
CDR3: CASSLTGLAPYSNQPQHF
DNA: TGTGCCAGCAGTTTAACGGGACTAGCCCCCTATAGCAATCAGCCCCAGCATTTT

J: TRBJ2-7
length: 15
size: medium-sized
V: TRBV6-1
D: TRBD2
CDR3: CASSEAPREDYEQYF
DNA: TGTGCCAGCAGTGAAGCGCCGCGGGAGGACTACGAGCAGTACTTC

J: TRBJ2-7
length: 13
size: .
V: TRBV20-1
D: TRBD2
CDR3: CSAISGEPYEQYF
DNA: TGCAGTGCCATAAGCGGGGAACCCTACGAGCAGTACTTC

J: TRBJ2-3
length: 15
size: many
V: TRBV10-1
D: TRBD2
CDR3: CASSGAGGLRDTQYF
DNA: TGCGCCAGCAGTGGTGCGGGAGGGCTTAGAGATACGCAGTATTTT

J: TRBJ2-3
length: 14
size: many
V: TRBV30
D: TRBD2
CDR3: CAWRLAGGVDTQYF
DNA: TGTGCCTGGCGACTAGCGGGGGGGGTAGATACGCAGTATTTT

J: TRBJ1-6
length: 16
size: many
V: TRBV5-6
D: .
CDR3: CASSAVGGQYNSPLHF
DNA: TGTGCCAGCAGCGCCGTGGGGGGTCAATACAATTCACCCCTCCACTTT

J: TRBJ1-3
length: 16
size: many
V: TRBV7-3
D: TRBD1
CDR3: CASTRRGGHSGNTIYF
DNA: TGTGCCAGCACCCGCAGGGGGGGACACTCTGGAAACACCATATATTTT

J: TRBJ2-3
length: 20
size: many
V: TRBV30
D: TRBD2
CDR3: CAWSGWTSGSGESSTDTQYF
DNA: TGTGCCTGGAGTGGGTGGACTAGCGGGAGTGGGGAATCTAGCACAGATACGCAGTATTTT

J: TRBJ2-5
length: 14
size: many
V: TRBV4-3
D: .
CDR3: CASSPTERSETQYF
DNA: TGCGCCAGCAGCCCCACAGAAAGGAGTGAGACCCAGTACTTC

J: TRBJ2-2
length: 15
size: medium-sized
V: TRBV11-2
D: .
CDR3: CASSGRRAGTGELFF
DNA: TGTGCCAGCAGCGGCCGGAGGGCCGGCACCGGGGAGCTGTTTTTT

J: TRBJ2-2
length: 16
size: medium-sized
V: TRBV28
D: TRBD2
CDR3: CASSFLAGGRAGELFF
DNA: TGTGCCAGCAGTTTCCTAGCGGGAGGTCGGGCCGGGGAGCTGTTTTTT

J: TRBJ1-4
length: 14
size: .
V: TRBV20-1
D: .
CDR3: CSARGGGYNEKLFF
DNA: TGCAGTGCTAGAGGGGGGGGCTATAATGAAAAACTGTTTTTT